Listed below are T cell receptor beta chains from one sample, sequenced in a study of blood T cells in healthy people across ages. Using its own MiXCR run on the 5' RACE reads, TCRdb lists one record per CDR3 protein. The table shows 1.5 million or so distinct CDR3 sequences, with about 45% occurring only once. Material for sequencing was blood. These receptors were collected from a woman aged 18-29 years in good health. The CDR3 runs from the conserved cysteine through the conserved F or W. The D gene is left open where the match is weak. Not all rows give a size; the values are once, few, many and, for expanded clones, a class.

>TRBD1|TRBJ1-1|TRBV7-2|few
CASSLGYRGPNTEAFF
TGTGCCAGCAGCTTAGGATACAGGGGCCCGAACACTGAAGCTTTCTTT
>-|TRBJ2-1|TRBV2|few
CASRRTTNYNEQFF
TGTGCCAGCCGACGGACTACGAACTACAATGAGCAGTTCTTC
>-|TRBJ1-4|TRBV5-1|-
CATRPALNEKLFF
TGCGCCACCAGGCCCGCGCTTAATGAAAAACTGTTTTTT
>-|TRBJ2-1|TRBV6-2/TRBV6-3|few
CASSYSSRGSSYNEQFF
TGTGCCAGCAGTTACTCGAGTCGGGGTAGCTCCTACAATGAGCAGTTCTTC
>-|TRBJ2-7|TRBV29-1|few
CSVEDQVYEQYF
TGCAGCGTTGAAGATCAGGTTTACGAGCAGTACTTC
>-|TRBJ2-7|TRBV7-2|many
CASSSTFYEQYF
TGTGCCAGCAGCTCGACATTCTACGAGCAGTACTTC
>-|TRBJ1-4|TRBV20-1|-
CSARPQGTANEKLFF
TGCAGTGCTAGACCACAGGGTACTGCTAATGAAAAACTGTTTTTT
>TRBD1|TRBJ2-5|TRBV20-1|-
CSPGTALQETQYF
TGCAGTCCTGGGACAGCCCTCCAAGAGACCCAGTACTTC
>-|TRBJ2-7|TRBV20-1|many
CSATDSAPVLGEQYF
TGCAGTGCTACTGACAGCGCCCCGGTTCTCGGCGAGCAGTACTTC
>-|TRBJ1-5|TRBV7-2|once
CASSLEVRANQPQHF
TGTGCCAGCAGCTTAGAGGTACGGGCCAATCAGCCCCAGCATTTT
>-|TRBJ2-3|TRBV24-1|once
CATSDRGGGAGDTQYF
TGTGCCACCAGTGATCGCGGAGGGGGCGCGGGAGATACGCAGTATTTT
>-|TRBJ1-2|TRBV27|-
CASSPLIGRAGYGYTF
TGTGCCAGCAGTCCTTTGATTGGCAGGGCGGGCTATGGCTACACCTTC
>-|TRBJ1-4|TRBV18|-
CASSPRLWNEKLFF
TGTGCCAGCTCACCAAGGCTTTGGAATGAAAAACTGTTTTTT
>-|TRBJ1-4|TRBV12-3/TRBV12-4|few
CASSYGSREKLFF
TGTGCCAGCAGCTATGGGAGTAGGGAAAAACTGTTTTTT
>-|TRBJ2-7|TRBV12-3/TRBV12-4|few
CASSLVPLEQYF
TGTGCCAGCAGTTTAGTTCCCTTGGAGCAGTACTTC
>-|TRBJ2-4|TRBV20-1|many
CSARDGQGKNIQYF
TGCAGTGCTAGGGATGGGCAGGGAAAAAACATTCAGTACTTC
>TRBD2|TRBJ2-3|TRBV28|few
CASSLSGLGHDTQYF
TGTGCCAGCAGTTTAAGCGGACTAGGGCACGATACGCAGTATTTT
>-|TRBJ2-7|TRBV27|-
CASSFAEADYEQYF
TGTGCCAGCAGTTTCGCAGAAGCGGACTACGAGCAGTACTTC
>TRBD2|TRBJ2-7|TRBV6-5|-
CASRLGGFDEQYF
TGTGCCAGCCGTTTGGGGGGGTTCGACGAGCAGTACTTC
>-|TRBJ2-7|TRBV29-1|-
CSARGTGWSYGQYF
TGCAGCGCACGAGGGACCGGCTGGTCCTACGGGCAGTACTTC
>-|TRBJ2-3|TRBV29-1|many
CSAIGNTGTDTQYF
TGCAGCGCTATCGGGAATACGGGGACAGATACGCAGTATTTT
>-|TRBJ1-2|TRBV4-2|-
CASSQEKEFYGYTF
TGTGCCAGCAGCCAAGAAAAGGAATTCTATGGCTACACCTTC
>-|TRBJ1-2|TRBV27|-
CASSLTPRAGRQNGYTF
TGTGCCAGCAGTTTAACCCCGCGAGCGGGGAGGCAGAATGGCTACACCTTC
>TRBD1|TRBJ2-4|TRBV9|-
CASSPQTGGPPQYF
TGTGCCAGCAGCCCTCAGACAGGGGGCCCTCCCCAGTACTTC
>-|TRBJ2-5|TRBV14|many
CASSQVLETQYF
TGTGCCAGCAGCCAAGTTTTGGAGACCCAGTACTTC
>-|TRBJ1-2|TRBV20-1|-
CSARDSGANYGYTF
TGCAGTGCTAGAGATTCAGGAGCTAACTATGGCTACACCTTC